The clone carrying this T cell receptor beta chain was seen a few times. Its antigen is unidentified. The source of the sample is a study of cytomegalovirus exposure and HLA in healthy donors. General study points: Later analysis suggested most CMV-associated TCR beta chains were HLA-restricted. Links to common viral pathogens appeared, in a later analysis, for several of the most significant clusters. Relative to equally common others, HLA-associated TCR beta chains showed greater clonal expansion in a later analysis.

The CDR3 is 14 amino acids. The germline V and J ends were trimmed by 2 bases and 6 bases, with 14 bases remaining between them. CDR1 and CDR2 (germline): KGHSH, LQKENI. The primer mix had 60 Vbeta and 13 Jbeta primers. Under the authors' procedure: Approximately 11 million shared chains were among the roughly 78 million unique TCR beta chains that a later analysis counted. The protocol was immunoSEQ multiplex PCR, while the TCRdb copy is restricted to in-frame clones and leaves out a portion. That table is the source of V, J and clone size, and D and trimming were worked out from the DNA. The sample records 150,000 to 200,000 clones, 82% being singletons.

The sequencing input was PBMCs. V usage is TRBV18 and J usage is TRBJ2-7, with a possible D match to TRBD1 (6 bases). The sequence was obtained from a woman aged 45-60 years in good health and CMV-seronegative. In DNA, the CDR3 is TGTGCCAGCTCACCAAGGGGGTCCGGGCTCGAGCAGTACTTC. Translated, it gives CASSPRGSGLEQYF.